This T cell receptor beta chain was found in a study of vaccination effects on CD4 cells after COVID-19. This CDR3 contains 14 residues. The V end lost 6 bases, the J end lost 2 bases, and 12 bases lay between the germline ends. CDR1 is MNHNY and CDR2 is SVGAGI in the germline V gene (reference sequence). Before any sequencing was done, the ViraFEST assay used viral peptide pools to expand antigen-specific CD4+ T cells. At the end of more than 8 days of culture, CD4+ T cells were isolated. Previously uninfected by SARS-CoV-2, the vaccine recipients also showed negative nucleocapsid antibodies. Only in-frame clones appear in the TCRdb table, and some are missing; sequencing was by immunoSEQ multiplex PCR. The sample records about 73,000 clones, 78% being singletons. A word on this clone: Its target is not known.

The sequences come from CD4+ T cells from PBMCs cultured with SARS-CoV-2 spike peptides, collected before COVID-19 vaccination. This TCR was sampled from a human donor who received a COVID-19 vaccine. The V gene is TRBV6-6, the J gene TRBJ2-3; D ambiguous. The CDR3 sequence is CASSRRITTDTQYF. CDR3 coding DNA: TGTGCCAGCAGCCGTAGAATTACCACAGATACGCAGTATTTT.